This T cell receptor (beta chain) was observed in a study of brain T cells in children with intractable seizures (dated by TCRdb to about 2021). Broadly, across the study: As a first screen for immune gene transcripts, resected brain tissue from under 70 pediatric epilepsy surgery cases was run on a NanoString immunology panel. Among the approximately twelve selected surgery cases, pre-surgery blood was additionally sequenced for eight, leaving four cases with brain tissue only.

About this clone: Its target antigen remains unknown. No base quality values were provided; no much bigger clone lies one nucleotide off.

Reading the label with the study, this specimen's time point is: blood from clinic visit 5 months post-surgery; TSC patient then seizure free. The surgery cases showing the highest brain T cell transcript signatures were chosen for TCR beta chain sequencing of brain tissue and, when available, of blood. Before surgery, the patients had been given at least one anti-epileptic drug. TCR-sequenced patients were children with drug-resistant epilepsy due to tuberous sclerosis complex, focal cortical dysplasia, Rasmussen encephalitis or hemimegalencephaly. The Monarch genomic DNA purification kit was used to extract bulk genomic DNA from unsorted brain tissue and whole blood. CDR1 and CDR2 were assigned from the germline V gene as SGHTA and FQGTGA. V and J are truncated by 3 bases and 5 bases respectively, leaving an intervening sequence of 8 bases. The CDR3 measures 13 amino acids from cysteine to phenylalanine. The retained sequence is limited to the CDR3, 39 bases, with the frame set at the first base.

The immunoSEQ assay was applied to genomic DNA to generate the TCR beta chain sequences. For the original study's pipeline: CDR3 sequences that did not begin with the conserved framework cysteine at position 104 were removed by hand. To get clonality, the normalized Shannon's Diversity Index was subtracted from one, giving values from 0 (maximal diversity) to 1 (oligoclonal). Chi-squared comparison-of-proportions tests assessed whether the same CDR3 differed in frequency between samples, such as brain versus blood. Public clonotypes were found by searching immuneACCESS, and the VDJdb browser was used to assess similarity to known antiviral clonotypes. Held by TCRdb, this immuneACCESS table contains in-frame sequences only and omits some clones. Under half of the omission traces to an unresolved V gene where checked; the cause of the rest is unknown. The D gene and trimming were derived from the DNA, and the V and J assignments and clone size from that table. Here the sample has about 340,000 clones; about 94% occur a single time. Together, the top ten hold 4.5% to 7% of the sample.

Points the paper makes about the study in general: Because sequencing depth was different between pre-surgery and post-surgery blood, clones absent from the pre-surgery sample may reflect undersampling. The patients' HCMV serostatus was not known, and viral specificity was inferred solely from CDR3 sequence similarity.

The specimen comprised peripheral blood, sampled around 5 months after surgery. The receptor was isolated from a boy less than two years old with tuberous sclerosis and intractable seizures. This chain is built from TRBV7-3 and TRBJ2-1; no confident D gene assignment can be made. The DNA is TGTGCCAGCAGCTTCACAGATGACAATGAGCAGTTCTTC. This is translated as CASSFTDDNEQFF. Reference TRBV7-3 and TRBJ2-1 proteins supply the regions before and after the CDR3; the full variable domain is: GAGVSQTPSNKVTEKGKYVELRCDPISGHTALYWYRQSLGQGPEFLIYFQGTGAADDSGLPNDRFFAVRPEGSVSTLKIQRTERGDSAVYLCASSFTDDNEQFFGPGTRLTVL.